These T cell receptor beta chains were read from a single sample in a study of blood T cell repertoires in COVID-19. Sequencing used immunoSEQ multiplex PCR; TCRdb keeps in-frame clones, though not all of them. The table includes approximately 500,000 clones, more than 75% detected once. Sequenced material: PBMCs or T cells enriched from blood (not recorded which). These receptors were taken from a woman aged 35 to 49 who had recovered from COVID-19. Each CDR3 is given with its conserved first and last residue. D genes are given only for firm matches. Clone size is given for some rows only: seen once, a few or many times, or a class if the clone is expanded.

size,D,J,V,CDR3,DNA
-,-,TRBJ1-5,TRBV7-6,CASSLDRGGSNQPQHF,TGTGCCAGCAGCTTAGATCGGGGAGGAAGCAATCAGCCCCAGCATTTT
-,-,TRBJ2-1,TRBV7-2,CASSLDRASYNEQFF,TGTGCCAGCAGCTTAGACAGAGCCTCCTACAATGAGCAGTTCTTC
-,TRBD2,TRBJ2-1,TRBV6-5,CASRPGLADYNEQFF,TGTGCCAGCAGACCAGGACTAGCGGATTACAATGAGCAGTTCTTC
-,TRBD2,TRBJ2-3,TRBV3-1/TRBV3-2,CASSQGEYRGRALVGRDTQYF,TGTGCCAGCAGCCAAGGAGAATACCGTGGGAGGGCCCTAGTCGGCCGCGATACGCAGTATTTT
-,TRBD2,TRBJ2-2,TRBV3-1/TRBV3-2,CASSQDDERENTGELFF,TGTGCCAGCAGCCAAGATGATGAGCGGGAGAACACCGGGGAGCTGTTTTTT
-,-,TRBJ1-6,TRBV11-3,CASSYRDSYSPLHF,TGTGCCAGCAGTTACCGAGACAGCTATTCACCCCTCCACTTT
few,-,TRBJ1-5,TRBV27,CASSPRGTNQPQHF,TGTGCCAGCAGTCCTAGGGGTACGAATCAGCCCCAGCATTTT
-,-,TRBJ2-1,TRBV7-6,CASSSPYGENREQFF,TGTGCCAGCAGCTCCCCTTACGGGGAGAATAGGGAGCAGTTCTTC
-,-,TRBJ2-1,TRBV5-4,CASSSSGNYEQFF,TGTGCCAGCAGCTCGTCAGGGAACTATGAGCAGTTCTTC
-,-,TRBJ1-5,TRBV4-3,CASSPKVRVSGNQPQHF,TGCGCCAGCAGCCCCAAGGTTCGGGTCAGTGGCAATCAGCCCCAGCATTTT
-,TRBD1,TRBJ1-3,TRBV7-9,CASSRTGSLSGNTIYF,TGTGCCAGCAGCCGGACAGGCTCCCTCTCTGGAAACACCATATATTTT
once,-,TRBJ2-4,TRBV2,CASSVPGTHGNIQYF,TGTGCCAGCAGTGTCCCAGGAACGCACGGAAACATTCAGTACTTC
-,TRBD2,TRBJ2-2,TRBV4-1,CASSPWTSGRRYTGELFF,TGCGCCAGCAGCCCATGGACTAGCGGGAGAAGGTACACCGGGGAGCTGTTTTTT
-,-,TRBJ1-1,TRBV6-5,CASRNSGGTEAFF,TGTGCCAGCCGTAACAGCGGGGGCACTGAAGCTTTCTTT
-,-,TRBJ2-1,TRBV11-2,CASSLISEQFF,TGTGCCAGCAGCTTAATTAGTGAGCAGTTCTTC
-,TRBD2,TRBJ2-2,TRBV24-1,CATSDSGTLMNTGELFF,TGTGCCACCAGTGATAGCGGGACCCTAATGAACACCGGGGAGCTGTTTTTT
-,-,TRBJ2-1,TRBV2,CASTLGAGTSNEQFF,TGTGCCAGCACCCTTGGGGCGGGAACTTCCAATGAGCAGTTCTTC
-,-,TRBJ2-2,TRBV30,CAGEGGVTGELFF,TGTGCCGGGGAAGGCGGGGTAACCGGGGAGCTGTTTTTT
-,-,TRBJ1-2,TRBV6-1,CASSALDSHYNYGYTF,TGTGCCAGCAGTGCCCTGGACAGCCACTATAACTATGGCTACACCTTC
few,TRBD2,TRBJ2-7,TRBV4-3,CASSQENLAGTYEQYF,TGCGCCAGCAGCCAAGAGAACCTAGCGGGGACCTACGAGCAGTACTTC
-,-,TRBJ1-2,TRBV6-2/TRBV6-3,CASSYGAGDGYTF,TGTGCCAGCAGTTACGGTGCGGGGGACGGCTACACCTTC
-,-,TRBJ2-2,TRBV24-1,CATSGQGYTGELFF,TGTGCCACCAGTGGCCAGGGTTACACCGGGGAGCTGTTTTTT
-,-,TRBJ2-1,TRBV15,CATSRGLDRFEQFF,TGTGCCACCAGCAGGGGACTTGACCGGTTTGAGCAGTTCTTC
-,-,TRBJ1-2,TRBV13,CASSLGFGGAYGYTF,TGTGCCAGCAGCTTAGGGTTTGGGGGGGCCTATGGCTACACCTTC
-,-,TRBJ1-1,TRBV4-1,CASSKGGGLRDEAFF,TGCGCCAGCAGCAAAGGGGGGGGCTTAAGAGATGAAGCTTTCTTT
-,-,TRBJ2-2,TRBV19,CASSIVRTNTGELFF,TGTGCCAGTAGTATAGTTAGAACCAACACCGGGGAGCTGTTTTTT
-,TRBD2,TRBJ2-7,TRBV11-2,CASSFLAGAYEQYF,TGTGCCAGCAGCTTTCTAGCGGGAGCCTACGAGCAGTACTTC
-,TRBD2,TRBJ2-1,TRBV15,CATRVVTSGRPNEQFF,TGTGCCACCAGAGTTGTAACTAGCGGAAGACCGAATGAGCAGTTCTTC
-,-,TRBJ2-3,TRBV9,CASSEKGVGSTDTQYF,TGTGCCAGCAGCGAAAAGGGAGTGGGTTCCACAGATACGCAGTATTTT
-,-,TRBJ1-1,TRBV6-2/TRBV6-3,CASSYGSSGAFF,TGTGCCAGCAGTTACGGGTCTTCGGGTGCTTTCTTT
once,TRBD1,TRBJ2-5,TRBV18,CASSLRDRPQETQYF,TGTGCCAGCTCATTACGGGACAGACCCCAAGAGACCCAGTACTTC
once,-,TRBJ2-7,TRBV6-5,CASSILRDTYEQYF,TGTGCCAGCAGTATTCTTCGGGACACCTACGAGCAGTACTTC
-,-,TRBJ1-1,TRBV7-7,CASSPPQGIGNTEAFF,TGTGCTAGCAGCCCCCCCCAGGGTATAGGGAACACTGAAGCTTTCTTT